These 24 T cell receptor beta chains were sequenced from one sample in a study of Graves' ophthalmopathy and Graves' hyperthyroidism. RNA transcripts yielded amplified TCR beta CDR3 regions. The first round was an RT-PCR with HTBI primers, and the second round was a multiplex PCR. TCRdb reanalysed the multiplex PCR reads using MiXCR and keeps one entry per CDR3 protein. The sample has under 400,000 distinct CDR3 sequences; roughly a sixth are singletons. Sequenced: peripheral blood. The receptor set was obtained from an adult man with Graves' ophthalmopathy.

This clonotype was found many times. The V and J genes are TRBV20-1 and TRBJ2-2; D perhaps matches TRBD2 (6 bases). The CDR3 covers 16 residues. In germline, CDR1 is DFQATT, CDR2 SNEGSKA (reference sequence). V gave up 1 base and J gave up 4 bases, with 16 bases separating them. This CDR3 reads CSARVLRAGLTGELFF. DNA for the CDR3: TGCAGTGCTAGAGTGTTAAGAGCGGGTCTCACCGGGGAGCTGTTTTTT.

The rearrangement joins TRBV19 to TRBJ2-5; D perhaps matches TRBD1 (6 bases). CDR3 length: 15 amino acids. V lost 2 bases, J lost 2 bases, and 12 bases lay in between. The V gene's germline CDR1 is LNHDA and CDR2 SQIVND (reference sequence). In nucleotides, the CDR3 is TGTGCCAGTAGTATAAGACGCCAGGGGCAAGAGACCCAGTACTTC. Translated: CASSIRRQGQETQYF.

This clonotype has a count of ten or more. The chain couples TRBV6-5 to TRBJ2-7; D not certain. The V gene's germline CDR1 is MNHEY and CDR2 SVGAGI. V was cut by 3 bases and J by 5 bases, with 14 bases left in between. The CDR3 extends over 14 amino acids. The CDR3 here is CASSYSGVRDEQYF. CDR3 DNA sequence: TGTGCCAGCAGTTATTCAGGAGTTCGGGACGAGCAGTACTTC.

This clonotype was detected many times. The CDR3 protein is CSASATSGGLETQYF. For the CDR3, the DNA is TGCAGTGCTAGTGCGACTAGCGGGGGGCTTGAGACCCAGTACTTC. The V gene is TRBV20-1, the J gene TRBJ2-5, with 13 nucleotides matching TRBD2. The CDR3 extends over 15 amino acids. The trim removed 3 bases at V and 5 bases at J, leaving 6 bases unmatched. CDR1 and CDR2 (germline): DFQATT, SNEGSKA (reference sequence).

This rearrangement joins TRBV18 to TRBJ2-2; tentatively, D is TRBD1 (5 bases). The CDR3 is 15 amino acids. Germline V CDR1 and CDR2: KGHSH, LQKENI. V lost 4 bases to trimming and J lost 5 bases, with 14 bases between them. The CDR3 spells CASSRQGQTTGELFF. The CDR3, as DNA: TGTGCCAGCTCACGGCAGGGCCAGACAACCGGGGAGCTGTTTTTT.

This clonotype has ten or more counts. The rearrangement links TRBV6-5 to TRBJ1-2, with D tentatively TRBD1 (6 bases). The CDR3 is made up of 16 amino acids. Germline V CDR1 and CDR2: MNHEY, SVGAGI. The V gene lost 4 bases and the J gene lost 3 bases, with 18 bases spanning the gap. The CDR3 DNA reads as TGTGCCAGCAGTTTCTCCTTAACAGGGAGGGACTATGGCTACACCTTC. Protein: CASSFSLTGRDYGYTF.

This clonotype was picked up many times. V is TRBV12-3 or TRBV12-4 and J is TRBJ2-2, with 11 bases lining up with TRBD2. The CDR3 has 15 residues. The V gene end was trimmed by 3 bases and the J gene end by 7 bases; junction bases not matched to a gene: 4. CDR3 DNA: TGTGCCAGCAGTTTGACTAGCGGGAAAAGCGGGGAGCTGTTTTTT. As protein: CASSLTSGKSGELFF.

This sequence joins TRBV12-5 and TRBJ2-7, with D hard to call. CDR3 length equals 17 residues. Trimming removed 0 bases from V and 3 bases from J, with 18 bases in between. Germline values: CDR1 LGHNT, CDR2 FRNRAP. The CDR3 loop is CASGLVPWSRVVYEQYF. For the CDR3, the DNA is TGTGCTAGTGGTTTGGTACCATGGAGCCGAGTGGTCTACGAGCAGTACTTC.

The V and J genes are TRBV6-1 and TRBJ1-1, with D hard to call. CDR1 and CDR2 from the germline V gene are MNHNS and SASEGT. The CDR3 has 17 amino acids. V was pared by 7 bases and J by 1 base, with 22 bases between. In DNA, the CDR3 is TGTGCCAGCAACCCTAGCGGGAGGCCAAAGGCGAACACTGAAGCTTTCTTT. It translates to CASNPSGRPKANTEAFF.

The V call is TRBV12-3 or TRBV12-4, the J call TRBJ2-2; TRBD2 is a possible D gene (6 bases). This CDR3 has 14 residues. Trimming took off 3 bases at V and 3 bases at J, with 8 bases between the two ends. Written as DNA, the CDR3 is TGTGCCAGCAGTTTGGACTACTACACCGGGGAGCTGTTTTTT. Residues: CASSLDYYTGELFF.

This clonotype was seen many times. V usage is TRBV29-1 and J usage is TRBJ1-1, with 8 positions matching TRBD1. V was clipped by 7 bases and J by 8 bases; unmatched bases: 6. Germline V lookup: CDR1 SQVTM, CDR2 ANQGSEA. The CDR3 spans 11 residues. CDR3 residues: CSAGTGREAFF. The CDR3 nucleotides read TGCAGCGCGGGGACAGGTCGGGAAGCTTTCTTT.

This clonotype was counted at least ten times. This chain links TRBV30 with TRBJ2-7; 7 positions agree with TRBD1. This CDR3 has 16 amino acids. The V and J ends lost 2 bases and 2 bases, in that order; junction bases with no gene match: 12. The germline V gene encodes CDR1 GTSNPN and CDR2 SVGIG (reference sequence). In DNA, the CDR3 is TGTGCCTGGAGTTCCCGGACAGGCCCACCTACCTACGAGCAGTACTTC. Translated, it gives CAWSSRTGPPTYEQYF. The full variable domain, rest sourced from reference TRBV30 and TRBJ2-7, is SQTIHQWPATLVQPVGSPLSLECTVEGTSNPNLYWYRQAAGRGLQLLFYSVGIGQISSEVPQNLSASRPQDRQFILSSKKLLLSDSGFYLCAWSSRTGPPTYEQYFGPGTRLTVT.

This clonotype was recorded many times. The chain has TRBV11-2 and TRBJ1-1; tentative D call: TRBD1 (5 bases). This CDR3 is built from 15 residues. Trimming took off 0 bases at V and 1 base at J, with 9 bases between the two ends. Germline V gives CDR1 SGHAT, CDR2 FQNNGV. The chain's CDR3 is CASSLDSGENTEAFF. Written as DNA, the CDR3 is TGTGCCAGCAGCTTAGATTCGGGGGAGAACACTGAAGCTTTCTTT.

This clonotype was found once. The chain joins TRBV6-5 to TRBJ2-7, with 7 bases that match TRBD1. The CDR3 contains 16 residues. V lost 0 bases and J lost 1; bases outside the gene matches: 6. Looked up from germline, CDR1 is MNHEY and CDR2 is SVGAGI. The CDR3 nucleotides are TGTGCCAGCAGTTACTCGTGGACAGGAAGGTCCTACGAGCAGTACTTC. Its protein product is CASSYSWTGRSYEQYF.

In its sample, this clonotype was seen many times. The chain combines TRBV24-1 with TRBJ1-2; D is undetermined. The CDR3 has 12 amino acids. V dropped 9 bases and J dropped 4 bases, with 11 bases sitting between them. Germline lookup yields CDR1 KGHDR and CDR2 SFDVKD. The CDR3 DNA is TGTGCCACCTATCACGTAACCTATGGCTACACCTTC. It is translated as CATYHVTYGYTF.

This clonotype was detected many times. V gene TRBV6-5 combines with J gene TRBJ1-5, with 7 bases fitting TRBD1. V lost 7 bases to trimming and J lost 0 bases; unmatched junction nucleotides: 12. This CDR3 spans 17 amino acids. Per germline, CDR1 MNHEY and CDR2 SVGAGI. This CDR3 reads CASTWARGKISNQPQHF. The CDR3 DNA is TGTGCCAGCACTTGGGCCAGGGGGAAGATTAGCAATCAGCCCCAGCATTTT.

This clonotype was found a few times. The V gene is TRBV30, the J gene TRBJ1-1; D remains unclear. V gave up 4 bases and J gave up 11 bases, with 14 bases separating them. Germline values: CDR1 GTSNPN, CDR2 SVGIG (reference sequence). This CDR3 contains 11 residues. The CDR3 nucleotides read TGTGCCTGGACGTTCGGCATACGGGCTTTCTTT. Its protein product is CAWTFGIRAFF.

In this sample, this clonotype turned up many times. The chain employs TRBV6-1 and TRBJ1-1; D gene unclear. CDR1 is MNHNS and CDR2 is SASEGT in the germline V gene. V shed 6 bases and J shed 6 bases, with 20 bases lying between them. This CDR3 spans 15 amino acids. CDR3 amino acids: CASRAPSVVSPEAFF. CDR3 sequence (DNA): TGTGCCAGCAGAGCCCCATCCGTTGTCAGCCCTGAAGCTTTCTTT.

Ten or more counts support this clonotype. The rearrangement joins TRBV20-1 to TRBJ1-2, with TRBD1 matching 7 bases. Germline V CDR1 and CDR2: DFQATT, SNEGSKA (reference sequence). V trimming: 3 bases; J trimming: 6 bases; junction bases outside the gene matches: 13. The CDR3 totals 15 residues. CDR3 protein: CSARVEQGTRDGYTF. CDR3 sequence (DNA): TGCAGTGCTAGGGTCGAACAGGGGACACGGGATGGCTACACCTTC.

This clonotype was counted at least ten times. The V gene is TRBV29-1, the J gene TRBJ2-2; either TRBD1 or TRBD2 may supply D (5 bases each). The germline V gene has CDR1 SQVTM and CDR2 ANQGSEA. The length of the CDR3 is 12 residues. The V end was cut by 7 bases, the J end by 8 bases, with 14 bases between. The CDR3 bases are TGCAGCGGGGGGTCTAGTGCTGGGGAGCTGTTTTTT. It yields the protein CSGGSSAGELFF.

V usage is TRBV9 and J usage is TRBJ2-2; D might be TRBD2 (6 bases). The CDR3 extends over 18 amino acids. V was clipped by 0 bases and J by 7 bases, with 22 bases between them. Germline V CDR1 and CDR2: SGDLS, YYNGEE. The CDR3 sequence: CASSVGINRLLAGGELFF. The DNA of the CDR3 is TGTGCCAGCAGCGTAGGGATAAACCGGTTACTAGCAGGCGGGGAGCTGTTTTTT.

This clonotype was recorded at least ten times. CDR3 coding DNA: TGTGCCAGCAGCTCAGGGGGAAGTCAGCCCCAGCATTTT. Its translation: CASSSGGSQPQHF. The chain uses TRBV12-3 or TRBV12-4 and TRBJ1-5; 7 bases fit TRBD1. The CDR3 has 13 residues. V shed 6 bases and J 6 bases; nucleotides not matched to a gene: 5.

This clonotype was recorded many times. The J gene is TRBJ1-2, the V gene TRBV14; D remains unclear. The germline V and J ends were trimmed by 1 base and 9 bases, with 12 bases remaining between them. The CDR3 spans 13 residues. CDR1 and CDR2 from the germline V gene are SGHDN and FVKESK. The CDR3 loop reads CASSQGQKNRYTF. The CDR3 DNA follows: TGTGCCAGCAGCCAAGGACAAAAAAATCGCTACACCTTC.

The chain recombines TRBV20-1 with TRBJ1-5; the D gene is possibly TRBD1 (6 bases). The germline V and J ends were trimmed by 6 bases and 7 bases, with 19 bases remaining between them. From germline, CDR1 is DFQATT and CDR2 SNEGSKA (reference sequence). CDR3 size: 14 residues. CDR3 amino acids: CSAPLAGGRQPQHF. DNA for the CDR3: TGCAGTGCCCCACTAGCGGGGGGCAGGCAGCCCCAGCATTTT.